The clone carrying this T cell receptor beta chain was seen ten or more times. Arm-PCR with iRepertoire HTBI primers amplified the CDR3 regions for these TCR beta libraries. TCRdb used MiXCR to reprocess the multiplex PCR reads, holding one entry per CDR3 protein. The repertoire consists of 680,000 or so distinct CDR3 sequences, with roughly 15% occurring once and the leading ten covering 15% to 20%. Time point denoted: newly diagnosed GD, antithyroid drugs for less than 3 months. Following extraction of RNA from PBMCs, that RNA was used to make the TCR library. The CDR3 is 15 amino acids. Trimming pared 7 bases from V and 1 base from J, leaving 17 bases between. Germline lookup yields CDR1 SNHLY and CDR2 FYNNEI. The sample is drawn from a study of regulatory T cells in long-lasting Graves disease. This sample was also put to use in a study of T cells in Graves' hyperthyroidism and ophthalmopathy. This second study says: When the TCR CDR3 underwent first-round RT-PCR, the HTBI primer set was used.

Here the sequenced sample was peripheral blood mononuclear cells (PBMCs), taken at new diagnosis, from a patient treated with antithyroid drugs. V usage is TRBV2 and J usage is TRBJ2-7; the D gene could be TRBD1 or TRBD2 (6 bases each). The sequence derives from a woman in her thirties with Graves disease. DNA for the CDR3: TGTGCCAGCACCCCAGGGGAGGTATTTTCCTACGAGCAGTACTTC. Protein: CASTPGEVFSYEQYF.